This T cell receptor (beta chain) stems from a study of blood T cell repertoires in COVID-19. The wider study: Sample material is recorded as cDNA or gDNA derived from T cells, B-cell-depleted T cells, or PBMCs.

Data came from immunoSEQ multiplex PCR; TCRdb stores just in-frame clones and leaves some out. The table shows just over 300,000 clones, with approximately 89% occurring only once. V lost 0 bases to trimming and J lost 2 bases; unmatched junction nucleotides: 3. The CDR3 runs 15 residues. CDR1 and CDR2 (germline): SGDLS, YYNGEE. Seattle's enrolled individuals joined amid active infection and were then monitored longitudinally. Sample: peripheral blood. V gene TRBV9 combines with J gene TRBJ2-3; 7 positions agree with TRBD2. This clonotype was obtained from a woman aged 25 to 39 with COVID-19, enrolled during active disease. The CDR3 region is CASSVAGDYTDTQYF. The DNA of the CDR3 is TGTGCCAGCAGCGTAGCGGGGGACTACACAGATACGCAGTATTTT.